This T cell receptor beta chain was captured in a study of T cell changes during pregnancy in multiple sclerosis. Assay: immunoSEQ multiplex PCR; the TCRdb copy retains only in-frame clones and omits some. Found here are tens of thousands of clones, roughly nine tenths of them singletons; the top ten hold less than 3.5%. The CDR3 spans 16 residues. J lost 4 bases, V lost 5 bases, and 7 bases had no gene match. CDR1 and CDR2 (germline): SEHNR, FQNEAQ (reference sequence). The chain links TRBV7-9 to TRBJ2-5; 13 bases are shared with TRBD2. The origin of this receptor is a female donor with multiple sclerosis, enrolled in a pregnancy study. This sample comprised peripheral blood, obtained before pregnancy. CDR3 sequence (DNA): TGTGCCAGCAGCCGAGGACTAGCGGGAGTCTCAGAGACCCAGTACTTC. Its translation: CASSRGLAGVSETQYF.